This record covers a single TCR beta chain. Its antigen is unknown. The data were taken from a study of cytomegalovirus exposure and HLA in healthy donors. Study-wide context: Clustering assigned 81% of the approximately 400 genotyped donors to the Caucasian-associated ancestry cluster.

V lost 5 bases, J lost 6 bases, and 10 bases stayed unmatched. This CDR3 comprises 15 residues. Per germline, CDR1 SEHNR and CDR2 FQNEAQ (reference sequence). 60 Vbeta and 13 Jbeta primers were used in PCR. Profiling relied on immunoSEQ multiplex PCR, and the TCRdb table lists in-frame clones only, not all of them. The data hold a few hundred thousand clones, with about 89% observed a single time. Notes on the study in general: With DRB1 most and HLA-C fewest, TCR association rates differed between HLA loci in a later analysis. Most subjects had HLA-A and HLA-B alleles reportedly predicted accurately by TCR beta sequences. Later analysis suggested most CMV-associated TCR beta chains were HLA-restricted.

The chain employs TRBV7-9 and TRBJ2-7; 10 bases match TRBD1. The sequencing sample was made of PBMCs. The TCR originated in a young woman in good health and CMV-seronegative. CDR3 loop: CASSLRDRGESEQYF. DNA for the CDR3: TGTGCCAGCAGCCTCCGGGACAGGGGAGAAAGCGAGCAGTACTTC.